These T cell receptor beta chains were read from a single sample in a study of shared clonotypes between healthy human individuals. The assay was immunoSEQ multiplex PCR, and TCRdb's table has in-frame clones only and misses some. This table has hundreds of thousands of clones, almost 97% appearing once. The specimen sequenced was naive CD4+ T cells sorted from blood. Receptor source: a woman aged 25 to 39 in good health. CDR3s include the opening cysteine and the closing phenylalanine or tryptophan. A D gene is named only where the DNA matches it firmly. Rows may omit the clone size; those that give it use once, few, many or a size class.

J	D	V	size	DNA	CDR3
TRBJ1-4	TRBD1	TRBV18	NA	TGTGCCAGCTCACGGGACGGGACAGTGAATGAAAAACTGTTTTTT	CASSRDGTVNEKLFF
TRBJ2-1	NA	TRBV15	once	TGTGCCACCAGCAGACCGGGACCCTACAATGAGCAGTTCTTC	CATSRPGPYNEQFF
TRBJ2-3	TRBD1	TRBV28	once	TGTGCCAGCCGGGACAGCTCCACAGATACGCAGTATTTT	CASRDSSTDTQYF
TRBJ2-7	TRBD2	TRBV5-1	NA	TGCGCCAGCAGCCCTTCGGCGGGAGATAGTTCCTACGAGCAGTACTTC	CASSPSAGDSSYEQYF
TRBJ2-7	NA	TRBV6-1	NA	TGTGCCAGCAGTGATACATCCGACTACGAGCAGTACTTC	CASSDTSDYEQYF
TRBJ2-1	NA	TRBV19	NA	TGTGCCAGTAATGGTGGGAGCCCCTACAATGAGCAGTTCTTC	CASNGGSPYNEQFF
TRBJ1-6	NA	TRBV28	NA	TGTGCCAGCAGTTTTTCTTCAGGAGAATGGAATTCACCCCTCCACTTT	CASSFSSGEWNSPLHF
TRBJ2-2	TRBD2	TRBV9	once	TGTGCCAGCAGCGAGCGCTCGGGAGCGGGGCCCGGGGAGCTGTTTTTT	CASSERSGAGPGELFF
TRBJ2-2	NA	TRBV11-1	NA	TGTGCCAGCAGCCCTTTGAATTTCGGGGAGCTGTTTTTT	CASSPLNFGELFF
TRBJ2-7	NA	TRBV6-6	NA	TGTGCCAGCAGTTACTCTGGTAGTTCCGATCGCTACGAGCAGTACTTC	CASSYSGSSDRYEQYF